These 15 T cell receptor beta chains share one sample of origin, sequenced in a study of T cell changes during pregnancy in multiple sclerosis (dated by TCRdb to about 2019). The library was produced with the immunoSEQ multiplex PCR assay. TCRdb provides this immuneACCESS table in a form limited to in-frame rearrangements. Some clones are lacking; in checked studies, under half of them reflect an unresolved V gene, and why the rest are absent is not known. This sample has about 36,000 clones in its table, and about nine tenths of those were observed once. About 10% of the sample is held by the ten biggest clonotypes. Sequences were derived from CD8+ T cells from peripheral blood mononuclear cells, sampled in the third trimester of pregnancy. These receptors originate from a female donor with multiple sclerosis, enrolled in a pregnancy study.

This clone is medium-sized by share. The V gene is TRBV6-4, the J gene TRBJ2-3, with 8 bases that match TRBD2. Trimming removed 8 bases from V and 0 bases from J; junction bases left unmatched: 10. Germline V lookup: CDR1 MRHNA, CDR2 SNTAGT. This CDR3 spans 16 amino acids. As DNA, the CDR3 is TGTGCCAGCTCTGAGCGGGGGTCCTCTAGCACAGATACGCAGTATTTT. It codes for CASSERGSSSTDTQYF.

This chain uses TRBV7-2 with TRBJ2-5; a possible D gene is TRBD2 (5 bases). The CDR3 has 16 residues. V lost 5 bases and J lost 5, with 21 bases in between. Germline lookup yields CDR1 SGHTA and CDR2 FQGNSA. The CDR3 DNA reads as TGTGCCAGCAGCCGTACGATTAGCGTCCCTTGGGAGACCCAGTACTTC. Its translation is CASSRTISVPWETQYF.

The chain couples TRBV9 to TRBJ2-3; TRBD1 agrees at 9 bases. V trimming: 6 bases; J trimming: 4 bases; junction bases outside the gene matches: 6. The CDR3 is 14 residues long. Germline lookup yields CDR1 SGDLS and CDR2 YYNGEE. The CDR3 DNA reads TGTGCCAGCACTGAGGGACAGGGACCAGATACGCAGTATTTT. Protein product: CASTEGQGPDTQYF.

This chain links TRBV6-1 with TRBJ1-2; 10 nucleotides match TRBD1. The V gene end was trimmed by 1 base and the J gene end by 4 bases; junction bases not matched to a gene: 3. From germline, CDR1 is MNHNS and CDR2 SASEGT. The CDR3 has 15 residues. The CDR3 region has the DNA TGTGCCAGCAGTGAAGTAGGGACAGGGGTCTATGGCTACACCTTC. Protein sequence: CASSEVGTGVYGYTF.

The chain combines TRBV7-6 with TRBJ2-3; a possible D gene is TRBD2 (7 bases). Germline V gene sequence: CDR1 SGHVS, CDR2 FNYEAQ. V was pared by 5 bases and J by 4 bases, with 16 bases between. There are 15 residues in the CDR3. For the CDR3, the DNA is TGTGCCAGCAGCCCTTTTCGGGGGGCCGCAGATACGCAGTATTTT. It encodes CASSPFRGAADTQYF. The full variable domain, completed using reference TRBV7-6 and TRBJ2-3, is GAGVSQSPRYKVTKRGQDVALRCDPISGHVSLYWYRQALGQGPEFLTYFNYEAQQDKSGLPNDRFSAERPEGSISTLTIQRTEQRDSAMYRCASSPFRGAADTQYFGPGTRLTVL.

J is TRBJ1-1 and V is TRBV29-1, with TRBD1 matching over 7 bases. The CDR3 totals 17 residues. CDR1 and CDR2 (germline): SQVTM, ANQGSEA. With V trimmed by 0 bases and J by 1 base, 11 bases remained unmatched. In DNA, the CDR3 is TGCAGCGTTGAAGAGACAGGGCAGGACAGCTCGAACACTGAAGCTTTCTTT. Protein product: CSVEETGQDSSNTEAFF.

The rearrangement joins TRBV7-8 to TRBJ2-1; 7 bases match TRBD1. This CDR3 has 15 residues. Germline V gives CDR1 SGHVS, CDR2 FQNEAQ. V trimming: 1 base; J trimming: 2 bases; junction bases outside the gene matches: 2. This CDR3 is CASSLGDSPYNEQFF. The CDR3 DNA reads as TGTGCCAGCAGCTTAGGGGACAGTCCCTACAATGAGCAGTTCTTC.

V and J are TRBV27 and TRBJ2-3; 11 bases agree with TRBD2. Germline-derived CDR1 and CDR2 are MNHEY and SMNVEV (reference sequence). V lost 6 bases to trimming and J lost 6 bases; unmatched junction nucleotides: 5. The CDR3 sequence is 14 residues long. The CDR3 DNA follows: TGTGCCAGCAGCCAGGGACTAGCGGCCGATACGCAGTATTTT. Residues: CASSQGLAADTQYF.

The rearrangement joins TRBV4-1 to TRBJ1-1; D is possibly TRBD1 (5 bases). Deletions cut 1 base from V and 1 base from J, with 13 bases between. The CDR3 spans 16 residues. Per germline, CDR1 MGHRA and CDR2 YSYEKL. The CDR3 coding sequence is TGCGCCAGCAGCCAAGGATGGGACTGGGAGAACACTGAAGCTTTCTTT. It translates to CASSQGWDWENTEAFF.

The chain uses TRBV9 and TRBJ2-7, with D perhaps matching TRBD1 (5 bases). The CDR3 loop spans 14 amino acids. Germline lookup yields CDR1 SGDLS and CDR2 YYNGEE. V shed 0 bases and J shed 3 bases, with 10 bases lying between them. The CDR3, as DNA: TGTGCCAGCAGCGTAGTGGCAGGGAACTACGAGCAGTACTTC. The encoded protein is CASSVVAGNYEQYF.

The chain combines TRBV11-2 with TRBJ2-1; the D gene is possibly TRBD1 (6 bases). The CDR3 is 18 amino acids. The germline V gene has CDR1 SGHAT and CDR2 FQNNGV. Deletions cut 3 bases from V and 1 base from J, with 19 bases between. The CDR3 region is CASSFRILDRASYNEQFF. The CDR3 DNA sequence: TGTGCCAGCAGCTTTAGGATATTGGACAGAGCTTCCTACAATGAGCAGTTCTTC.

This chain uses TRBV30 with TRBJ2-3, with a tentative D call TRBD2 (6 bases). Trimming took off 2 bases at V and 5 bases at J, with 14 bases between the two ends. Germline V gene sequence: CDR1 GTSNPN, CDR2 SVGIG (reference sequence). The CDR3 runs to 14 residues. CDR3 in amino acids: CAWSPGTLEDTQYF. For the CDR3, the DNA is TGTGCCTGGAGTCCCGGGACTTTGGAAGATACGCAGTATTTT.

This CDR3 reads CASSEEAGFFSYEQYF. In DNA form, the CDR3 reads TGTGCCAGCAGTGAAGAGGCGGGATTCTTCTCCTACGAGCAGTACTTC. The gene calls are TRBV2 and TRBJ2-7, with D possibly TRBD2 on 6 matching bases. The germline CDR1 and CDR2 sequences are SNHLY and FYNNEI. V was shortened by 1 base and J by 0 bases, with 13 bases between the two germline ends. CDR3 size: 16 residues.

The rearrangement uses TRBV11-2 and TRBJ2-7, with 9 bases matching TRBD1. The germline gives CDR1 SGHAT, CDR2 FQNNGV. The J segment lost 3 bases and the V segment lost 11 bases, leaving 8 bases of the junction unmatched. The CDR3 is made up of 13 amino acids. CDR3 nucleotide sequence: TGTGCCGACCAGGGACAGGGAGGCTACGAGCAGTACTTC. Translated, it gives CADQGQGGYEQYF. The complete variable domain, with remaining parts taken from reference TRBV11-2 and TRBJ2-7, reads EAGVAQSPRYKIIEKRQSVAFWCNPISGHATLYWYQQILGQGPKLLIQFQNNGVVDDSQLPKDRFSAERLKGVDSTLKIQPAKLEDSAVYLCADQGQGGYEQYFGPGTRLTVT.

V is TRBV5-6 and J is TRBJ2-3; possibly TRBD2 for D (6 bases). V shed 4 bases and J shed 2 bases, with 14 bases lying between them. The CDR3 consists of 15 residues. Looked up from germline, CDR1 is SGHDT and CDR2 is YYEEEE. The CDR3 DNA is TGTGCCAGCAGCCCCAGGTCGGGAGTCACAGATACGCAGTATTTT. It encodes CASSPRSGVTDTQYF.